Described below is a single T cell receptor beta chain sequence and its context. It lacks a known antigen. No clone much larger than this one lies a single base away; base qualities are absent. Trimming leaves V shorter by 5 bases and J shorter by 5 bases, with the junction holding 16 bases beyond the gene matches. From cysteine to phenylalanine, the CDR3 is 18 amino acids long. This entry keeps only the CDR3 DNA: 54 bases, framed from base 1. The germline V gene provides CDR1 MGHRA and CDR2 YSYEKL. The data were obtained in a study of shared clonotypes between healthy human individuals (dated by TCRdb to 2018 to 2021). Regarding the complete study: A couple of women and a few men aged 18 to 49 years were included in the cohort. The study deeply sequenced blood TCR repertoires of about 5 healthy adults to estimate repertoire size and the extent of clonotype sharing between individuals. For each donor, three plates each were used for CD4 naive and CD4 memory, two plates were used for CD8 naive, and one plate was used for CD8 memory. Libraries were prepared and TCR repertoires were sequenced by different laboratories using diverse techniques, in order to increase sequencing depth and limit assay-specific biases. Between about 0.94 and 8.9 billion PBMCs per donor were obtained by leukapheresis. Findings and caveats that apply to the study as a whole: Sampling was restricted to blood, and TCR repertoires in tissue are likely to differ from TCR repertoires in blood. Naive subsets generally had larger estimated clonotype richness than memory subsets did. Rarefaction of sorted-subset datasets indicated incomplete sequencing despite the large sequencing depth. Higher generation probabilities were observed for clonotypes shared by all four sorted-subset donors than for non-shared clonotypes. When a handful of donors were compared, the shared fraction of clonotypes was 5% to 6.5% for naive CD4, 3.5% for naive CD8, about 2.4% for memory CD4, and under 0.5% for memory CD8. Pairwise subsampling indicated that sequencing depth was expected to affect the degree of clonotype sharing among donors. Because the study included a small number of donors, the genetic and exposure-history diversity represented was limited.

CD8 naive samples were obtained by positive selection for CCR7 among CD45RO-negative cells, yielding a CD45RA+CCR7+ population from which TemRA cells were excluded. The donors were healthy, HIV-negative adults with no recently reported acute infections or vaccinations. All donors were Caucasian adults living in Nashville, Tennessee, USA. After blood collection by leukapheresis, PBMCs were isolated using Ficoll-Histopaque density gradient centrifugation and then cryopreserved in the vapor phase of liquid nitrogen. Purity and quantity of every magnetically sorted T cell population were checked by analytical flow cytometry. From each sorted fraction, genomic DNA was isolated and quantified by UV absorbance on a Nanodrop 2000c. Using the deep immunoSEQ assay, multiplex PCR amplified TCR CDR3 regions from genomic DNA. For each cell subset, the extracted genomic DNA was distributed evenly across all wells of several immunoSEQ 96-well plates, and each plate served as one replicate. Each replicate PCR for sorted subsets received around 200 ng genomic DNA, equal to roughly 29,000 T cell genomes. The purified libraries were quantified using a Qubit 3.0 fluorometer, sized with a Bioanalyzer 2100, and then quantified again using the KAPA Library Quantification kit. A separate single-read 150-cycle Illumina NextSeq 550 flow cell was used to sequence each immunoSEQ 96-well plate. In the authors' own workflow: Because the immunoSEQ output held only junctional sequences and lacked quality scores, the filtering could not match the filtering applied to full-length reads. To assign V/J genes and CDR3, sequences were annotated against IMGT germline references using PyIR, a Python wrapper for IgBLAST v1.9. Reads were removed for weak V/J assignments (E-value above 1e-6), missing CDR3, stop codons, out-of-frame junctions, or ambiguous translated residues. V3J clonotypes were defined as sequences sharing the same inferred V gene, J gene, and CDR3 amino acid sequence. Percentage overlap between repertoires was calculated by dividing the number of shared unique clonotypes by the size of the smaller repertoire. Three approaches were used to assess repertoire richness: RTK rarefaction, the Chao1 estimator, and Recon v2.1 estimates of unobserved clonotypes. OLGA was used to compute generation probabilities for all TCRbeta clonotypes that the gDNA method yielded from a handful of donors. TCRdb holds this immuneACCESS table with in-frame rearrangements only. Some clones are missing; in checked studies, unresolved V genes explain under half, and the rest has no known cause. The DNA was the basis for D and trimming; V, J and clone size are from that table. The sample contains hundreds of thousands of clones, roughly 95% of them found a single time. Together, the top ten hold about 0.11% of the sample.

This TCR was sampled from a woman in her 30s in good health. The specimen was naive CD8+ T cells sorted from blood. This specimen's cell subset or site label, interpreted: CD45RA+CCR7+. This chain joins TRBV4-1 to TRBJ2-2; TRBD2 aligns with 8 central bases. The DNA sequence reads TGCGCCAGCAGCGACCGTATGGGCGGGAGGCCCCGGACCGGGGAGCTGTTTTTT. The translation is CASSDRMGGRPRTGELFF.